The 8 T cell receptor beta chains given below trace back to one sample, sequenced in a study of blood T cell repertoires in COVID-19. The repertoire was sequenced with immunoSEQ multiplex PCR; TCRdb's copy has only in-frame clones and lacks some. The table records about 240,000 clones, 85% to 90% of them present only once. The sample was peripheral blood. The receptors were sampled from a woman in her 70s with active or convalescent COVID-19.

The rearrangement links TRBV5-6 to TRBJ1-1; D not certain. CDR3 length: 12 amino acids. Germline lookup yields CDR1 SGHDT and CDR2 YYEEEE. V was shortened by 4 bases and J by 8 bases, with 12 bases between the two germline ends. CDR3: CASSRMGVEAFF. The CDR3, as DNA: TGTGCCAGCAGCCGAATGGGAGTGGAAGCTTTCTTT.

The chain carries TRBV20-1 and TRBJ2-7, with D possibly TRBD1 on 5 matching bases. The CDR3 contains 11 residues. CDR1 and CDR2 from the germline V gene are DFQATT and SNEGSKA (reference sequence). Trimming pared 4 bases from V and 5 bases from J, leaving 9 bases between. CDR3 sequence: CSATGRDEQYF. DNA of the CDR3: TGCAGTGCTACGGGCAGGGACGAGCAGTACTTC.

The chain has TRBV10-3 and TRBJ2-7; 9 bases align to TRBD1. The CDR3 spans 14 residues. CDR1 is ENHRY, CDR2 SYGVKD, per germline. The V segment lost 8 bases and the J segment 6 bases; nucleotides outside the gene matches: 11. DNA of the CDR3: TGTGCCATCGCCCCGGGACAGGGACTTTCCGAGCAGTACTTC. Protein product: CAIAPGQGLSEQYF.

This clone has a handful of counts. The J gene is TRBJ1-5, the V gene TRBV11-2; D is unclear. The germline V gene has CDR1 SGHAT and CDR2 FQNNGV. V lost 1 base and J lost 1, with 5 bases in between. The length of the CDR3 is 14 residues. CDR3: CASSLGESNQPQHF. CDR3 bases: TGTGCCAGCAGCTTAGGAGAGAGCAATCAGCCCCAGCATTTT. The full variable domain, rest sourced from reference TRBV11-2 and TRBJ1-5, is EAGVAQSPRYKIIEKRQSVAFWCNPISGHATLYWYQQILGQGPKLLIQFQNNGVVDDSQLPKDRFSAERLKGVDSTLKIQPAKLEDSAVYLCASSLGESNQPQHFGDGTRLSIL.

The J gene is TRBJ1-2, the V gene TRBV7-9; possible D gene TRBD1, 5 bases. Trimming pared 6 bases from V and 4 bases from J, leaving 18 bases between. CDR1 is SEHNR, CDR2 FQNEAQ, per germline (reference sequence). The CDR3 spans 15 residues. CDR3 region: CASSPDPGRRYGYTF. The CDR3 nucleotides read TGTGCCAGCAGTCCCGACCCAGGGCGGCGCTATGGCTACACCTTC.

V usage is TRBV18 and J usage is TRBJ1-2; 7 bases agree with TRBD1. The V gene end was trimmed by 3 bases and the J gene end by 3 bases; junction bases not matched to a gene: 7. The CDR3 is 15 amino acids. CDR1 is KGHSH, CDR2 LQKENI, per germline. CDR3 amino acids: CASSPLNRGDYGYTF. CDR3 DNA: TGTGCCAGCTCACCGTTGAACAGGGGTGACTATGGCTACACCTTC.

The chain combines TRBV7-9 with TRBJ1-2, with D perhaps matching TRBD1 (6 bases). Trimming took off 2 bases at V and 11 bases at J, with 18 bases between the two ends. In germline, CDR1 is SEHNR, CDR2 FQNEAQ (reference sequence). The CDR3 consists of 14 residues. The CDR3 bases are TGTGCCAGCAGCTTAAGTTCAGGGCAGGGGTCTTACACCTTC. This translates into CASSLSSGQGSYTF.

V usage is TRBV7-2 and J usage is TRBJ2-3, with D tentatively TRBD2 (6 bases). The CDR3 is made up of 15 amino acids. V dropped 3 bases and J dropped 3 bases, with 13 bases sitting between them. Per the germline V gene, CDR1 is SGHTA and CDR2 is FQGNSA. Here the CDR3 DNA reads TGTGCCAGCAGCTTCGCCGGGGGTCTAACAGATACGCAGTATTTT. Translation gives CASSFAGGLTDTQYF.